This T cell receptor beta chain emerged from a study of PD-L1 blockade in urothelial cancer. On the study more broadly: Most of the 29 patients were men whose urothelial cancer was bladder-origin. Blood was subjected to analysis at 3 weeks (second dose) and 6 weeks following treatment start. Reported median T cell count for blood samples was 140,000 to 150,000.

The method was immunoSEQ multiplex PCR; TCRdb's version includes in-frame clones alone and lacks a portion of them. The table shows some 40,000 clones, with more than 80% occurring only once. V shed 2 bases and J shed 6 bases, with 17 bases lying between them. In germline, CDR1 is MDHEN, CDR2 SYDVKM. The CDR3 totals 16 residues. Patients' cancers were locally advanced or metastatic urothelial carcinomas. The sequencing used PBMCs, collected around atezolizumab (anti-PD-L1) treatment. The V gene is TRBV28, the J gene TRBJ2-1; no definite D call. The sequence was obtained from a man between 65 and 79 years old with urothelial cancer. The CDR3 reads CASSLEHLELRNEQFF. CDR3 bases: TGTGCCAGCAGTTTAGAGCATTTGGAGCTCCGCAATGAGCAGTTCTTC.